The sequence of this TCR beta chain was determined in a study of control samples from healthy donors and cancer patients (dated by TCRdb to 2020 to 2022). Libraries were made using the immunoSEQ multiplex PCR assay. What TCRdb holds here is the immuneACCESS table cut down to in-frame rearrangements. Part of the clones is not present; checked against another copy, under half of the missing clones reflect an unresolved V gene, and the others are unexplained. Across this sample there are about 120,000 clones, with more than 75% seen only once. Approximately 2.2% of the sample rests with the top ten. On this clone itself: What this receptor recognizes is not known. Base qualities are not provided; no much larger clone lies one nucleotide away.

Reading from cysteine to phenylalanine, the CDR3 counts 13 amino acids. This entry keeps only the CDR3 DNA: 39 bases, framed from base 1. CDR1 and CDR2 were assigned from the germline V gene as MNHEY and SVGAGI. A distance of 7 bases separates the germline ends of V and J, which lose 5 bases and 0 bases respectively. The TCR was taken from a woman aged 70-85 years in good health. The specimen was blood. Here the chain combines TRBV6-5 and TRBJ1-1, with the identity of the D gene unclear. The CDR3 region reads CASSIYVNTEAFF. The nucleotides read TGTGCCAGCAGTATTTACGTGAACACTGAAGCTTTCTTT.